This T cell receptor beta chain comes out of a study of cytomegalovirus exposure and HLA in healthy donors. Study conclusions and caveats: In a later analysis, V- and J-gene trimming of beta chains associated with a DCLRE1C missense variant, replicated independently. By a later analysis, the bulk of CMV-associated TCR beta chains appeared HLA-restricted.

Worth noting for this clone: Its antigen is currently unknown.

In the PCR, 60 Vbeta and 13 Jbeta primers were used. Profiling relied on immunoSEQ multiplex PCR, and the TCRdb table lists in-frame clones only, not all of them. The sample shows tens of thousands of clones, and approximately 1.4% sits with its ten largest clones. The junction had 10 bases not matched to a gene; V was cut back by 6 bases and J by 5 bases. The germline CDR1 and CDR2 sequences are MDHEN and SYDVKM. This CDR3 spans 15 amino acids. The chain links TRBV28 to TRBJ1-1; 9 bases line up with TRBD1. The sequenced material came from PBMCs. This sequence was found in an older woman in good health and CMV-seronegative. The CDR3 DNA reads TGTGCCAGCAGCCTAGACACAGGGGGCAGGACTGAAGCTTTCTTT. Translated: CASSLDTGGRTEAFF.